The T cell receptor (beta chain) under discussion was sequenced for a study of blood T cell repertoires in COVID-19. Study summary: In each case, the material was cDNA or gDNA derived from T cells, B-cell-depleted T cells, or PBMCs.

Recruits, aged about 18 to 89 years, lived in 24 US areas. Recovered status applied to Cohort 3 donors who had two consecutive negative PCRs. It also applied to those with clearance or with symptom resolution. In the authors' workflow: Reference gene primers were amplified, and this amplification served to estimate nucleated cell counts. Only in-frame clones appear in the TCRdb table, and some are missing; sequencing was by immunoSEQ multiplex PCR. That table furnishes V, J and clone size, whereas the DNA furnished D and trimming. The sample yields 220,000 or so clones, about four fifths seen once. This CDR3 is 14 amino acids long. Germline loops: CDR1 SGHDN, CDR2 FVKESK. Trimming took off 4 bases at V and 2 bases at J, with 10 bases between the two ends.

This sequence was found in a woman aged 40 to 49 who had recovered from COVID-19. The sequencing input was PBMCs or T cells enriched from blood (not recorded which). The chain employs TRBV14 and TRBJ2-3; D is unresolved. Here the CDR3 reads CASSPSLVTDTQYF. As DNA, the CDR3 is TGTGCCAGCAGCCCTTCCCTAGTCACAGATACGCAGTATTTT.